This is a list of T cell receptor beta chains from one sample in a study of vaccination effects on CD4 cells after COVID-19. Their antigens remain unidentified. Some clones are missing from TCRdb's copy, which holds only in-frame ones; the method was immunoSEQ multiplex PCR. The table includes roughly 46,000 clones, under 85% detected once. Sequencing used CD4+ T cells from PBMCs cultured with HCoV-OC43 spike peptides, obtained after COVID-19 vaccination. The receptors here all came from a human donor who received a COVID-19 vaccine. CDR3s include the opening cysteine and the closing phenylalanine or tryptophan. Fields, in order: J gene, V gene, D gene, CDR3 length, clone size, CDR3 protein, CDR3 DNA. D genes are given only for firm matches. The listing skips clone size in some rows; elsewhere it reads once, few, many or a size class.

>TRBJ2-1|TRBV7-8|TRBD1|16|once
CASSQKTGQGYNEQFF
TGTGCCAGCAGCCAAAAGACGGGACAGGGATACAATGAGCAGTTCTTC
>TRBJ2-1|TRBV7-7|TRBD2|15|few
CASSSGRAANNEQFF
TGTGCCAGCAGCAGCGGGAGGGCCGCTAACAATGAGCAGTTCTTC
>TRBJ2-3|TRBV6-5|TRBD2|15|.
CASSQSWEGLNTQYF
TGTGCCAGCAGCCAGTCATGGGAGGGTTTGAATACGCAGTATTTT
>TRBJ2-3|TRBV12-5|.|14|.
CASSTRGSTDTQYF
TGTGCCAGTTCGACCCGGGGCAGCACAGATACGCAGTATTTT
>TRBJ2-1|TRBV3-1/TRBV3-2|.|12|.
CASSDREGEQFF
TGTGCCAGCAGCGACAGGGAGGGTGAGCAGTTCTTC
>TRBJ2-3|TRBV5-6|TRBD2|14|.
CASSLAGFPDTQYF
TGTGCCAGCAGCTTAGCGGGATTTCCAGATACGCAGTATTTT
>TRBJ1-1|TRBV5-1|.|14|.
CASSRGASNAEAFF
TGCGCCAGCAGCCGCGGGGCTTCGAACGCTGAAGCTTTCTTT
>TRBJ1-4|TRBV5-1|.|17|.
CASSLSGDAATNEKLFF
TGCGCCAGCAGCTTGTCAGGGGATGCCGCAACTAATGAAAAACTGTTTTTT
>TRBJ2-5|TRBV7-9|TRBD2|15|.
CASSLASGRGETQYF
TGTGCCAGCAGCTTAGCGAGCGGGAGGGGAGAGACCCAGTACTTC
>TRBJ2-4|TRBV4-1|TRBD2|15|.
CASSPGGSAKNIQYF
TGCGCCAGCAGCCCGGGGGGATCAGCCAAAAACATTCAGTACTTC
>TRBJ2-7|TRBV2|TRBD2|14|.
CASHRLADSYEQYF
TGTGCCAGCCATAGACTAGCGGATTCCTACGAGCAGTACTTC
>TRBJ2-7|TRBV19|.|14|.
CASSLGRRNYEQYF
TGTGCCAGTAGTCTGGGGAGACGCAACTACGAGCAGTACTTC
>TRBJ2-7|TRBV15|.|14|.
CATSRSTGSYEQYF
TGTGCCACCAGCAGATCGACGGGCTCCTACGAGCAGTACTTC
>TRBJ1-2|TRBV5-4|.|13|.
CASSLNGLYGYTF
TGTGCCAGCAGCTTGAACGGGCTTTATGGCTACACCTTC
>TRBJ2-5|TRBV6-5|TRBD2|14|.
CASSSWTSKETQYF
TGTGCCAGCAGTTCCTGGACTAGTAAAGAGACCCAGTACTTC
>TRBJ2-7|TRBV2|TRBD2|13|.
CASLAGGAYEQYF
TGTGCCAGCTTAGCGGGGGGGGCCTACGAGCAGTACTTC
>TRBJ2-1|TRBV18|TRBD2|17|.
CASSPGLAGYSYNEQFF
TGTGCCAGCTCACCGGGACTAGCGGGATATTCCTACAATGAGCAGTTCTTC
>TRBJ1-3|TRBV6-6|.|15|once
CASSYWSGSGNTIYF
TGTGCCAGCAGTTACTGGTCCGGGTCTGGAAACACCATATATTTT
>TRBJ2-3|TRBV10-1|TRBD2|13|few
CASSTSGTDTQYF
TGCGCCAGCTCGACTAGCGGCACAGATACGCAGTATTTT
>TRBJ2-1|TRBV7-2|.|16|.
CASSISGASSYNEQFF
TGTGCCAGCAGCATCAGCGGTGCGAGCTCCTACAATGAGCAGTTCTTC
>TRBJ2-7|TRBV5-5|TRBD1|15|.
CASSFSTGGSYEQYF
TGTGCCAGCAGCTTCTCAACAGGGGGTAGCTACGAGCAGTACTTC
>TRBJ2-7|TRBV3-1/TRBV3-2|.|13|few
CASSLNPGYEQYF
TGTGCCAGCAGCCTGAATCCAGGGTACGAGCAGTACTTC
>TRBJ2-1|TRBV19|TRBD1|14|once
CASSLGQGSDEQFF
TGTGCCAGTAGTCTGGGACAGGGTAGCGATGAGCAGTTCTTC
>TRBJ2-7|TRBV7-2|.|14|.
CASSLGLTSPEQYF
TGTGCCAGCAGCTTAGGACTAACTAGTCCCGAGCAGTACTTC
>TRBJ2-7|TRBV7-9|.|13|.
CASSLDLGSEQYF
TGTGCCAGCAGCTTAGATTTAGGGTCCGAGCAGTACTTC
>TRBJ2-5|TRBV13|.|14|.
CASSLAGFVETQYF
TGTGCCAGCAGCTTAGCTGGTTTCGTAGAGACCCAGTACTTC
>TRBJ1-1|TRBV19|.|14|once
CASSLGQGSTEAFF
TGTGCCAGTAGTCTAGGGCAGGGGTCCACTGAAGCTTTCTTT
>TRBJ2-7|TRBV5-4|.|15|.
CASSLGWSGAYEQYF
TGTGCCAGCAGCTTGGGATGGTCAGGGGCGTACGAGCAGTACTTC
>TRBJ1-5|TRBV10-3|TRBD1|17|.
CAISERDRGYSNQPQHF
TGTGCCATCAGTGAGAGGGACAGGGGCTATAGCAATCAGCCCCAGCATTTT
>TRBJ2-3|TRBV6-4|TRBD2|17|once
CASSDSGLAGGPDTQYF
TGTGCCAGCAGTGACTCCGGACTAGCGGGAGGGCCGGATACGCAGTATTTT
>TRBJ1-6|TRBV19|.|15|.
CASSIRSSYNSPLHF
TGTGCCAGTAGTATTAGGAGCTCCTATAATTCACCCCTCCACTTT
>TRBJ1-4|TRBV6-6|TRBD1|11|once
CASSERDRRLF
TGTGCCAGCAGCGAGCGGGACAGGAGACTTTTT
>TRBJ2-1|TRBV24-1|.|14|.
CATSLGGRYNEQFF
TGTGCCACCAGTCTTGGGGGCAGGTACAATGAGCAGTTCTTC
>TRBJ2-2|TRBV7-9|TRBD2|16|few
CASPLQSGRVTGELFF
TGTGCCAGCCCCCTTCAGTCCGGGAGGGTCACCGGGGAGCTGTTTTTT
>TRBJ1-2|TRBV5-1|.|13|.
CASSQEPNYGYTF
TGCGCCAGCAGCCAGGAGCCAAACTATGGCTACACCTTC
>TRBJ2-2|TRBV24-1|.|16|few
CATSEEGTANTGELFF
TGTGCCACCAGTGAGGAAGGGACTGCGAACACCGGGGAGCTGTTTTTT
>TRBJ1-1|TRBV10-2|TRBD1|13|.
CASSESRDREAFF
TGCGCCAGCAGTGAGTCGCGGGACAGGGAAGCTTTCTTT
>TRBJ1-1|TRBV4-2|.|14|.
CASSQELQNTEAFF
TGTGCCAGCAGCCAAGAACTGCAGAACACTGAAGCTTTCTTT
>TRBJ2-3|TRBV11-2|.|14|.
CASSPSLGIDTQYF
TGTGCCAGCAGCCCTTCATTGGGTATAGATACGCAGTATTTT
>TRBJ1-5|TRBV6-2/TRBV6-3|TRBD1|16|.
CASSSQGALSNQPQHF
TGTGCCAGCAGTAGCCAGGGGGCCCTCAGCAATCAGCCCCAGCATTTT
>TRBJ1-4|TRBV19|.|14|.
CASTTTGVNEKLFF
TGTGCCAGTACTACGACAGGAGTTAATGAAAAACTGTTTTTT
>TRBJ2-7|TRBV19|TRBD2|14|once
CASSPTSGRHEQYF
TGTGCCAGTAGCCCTACTAGCGGGAGGCACGAGCAGTACTTC
>TRBJ1-2|TRBV6-1|TRBD1|15|.
CASSEAQGQDYGYTF
TGTGCCAGCAGTGAAGCGCAAGGACAGGACTATGGCTACACCTTC
>TRBJ2-2|TRBV5-5|.|12|.
CASSSITGELFF
TGTGCCAGCAGCTCGATTACCGGGGAGCTGTTTTTT
>TRBJ2-4|TRBV15|TRBD2|16|.
CATSRVGAGGENIQYF
TGTGCCACCAGCAGAGTAGGAGCGGGAGGGGAGAACATTCAGTACTTC
>TRBJ2-7|TRBV10-3|TRBD2|17|.
CAIRSPTAERGGEEQYF
TGTGCCATCAGATCCCCCACCGCGGAGCGGGGGGGTGAAGAGCAGTACTTC
>TRBJ1-6|TRBV10-3|.|13|.
CAIADGGNSPLHF
TGTGCCATCGCAGACGGGGGAAATTCACCCCTCCACTTT
>TRBJ2-1|TRBV5-4|TRBD2|17|.
CASSLEGGTRYYNEQFF
TGTGCCAGCAGCTTGGAGGGCGGGACTAGGTACTACAATGAGCAGTTCTTC
>TRBJ1-1|TRBV24-1|.|12|.
CATSGGNTEAFF
TGTGCCACCAGTGGAGGTAACACTGAAGCTTTCTTT
>TRBJ2-1|TRBV7-6|.|13|.
CASSPFSYNEQFF
TGTGCCAGCAGCCCCTTTTCCTACAATGAGCAGTTCTTC